Presented here are 12 T cell receptor beta chains from one specimen sequenced in a study of identifying expanded T cells in peripheral blood. Profiling relied on immunoSEQ multiplex PCR, and the TCRdb table lists in-frame clones only, not all of them. The sample contains about 100,000 clones, about 91% of which appear only once. Source material: blood. The receptors derive from a person between 18 and 75 years old in good health.

The rearrangement links TRBV5-1 to TRBJ1-4; D ambiguous. V shed 1 base and J shed 7 bases, with 20 bases lying between them. The germline V gene has CDR1 SGHRS and CDR2 YFSETQ. The CDR3 runs to 17 residues. The CDR3 protein is CASSLTSQSRYTEKLFF. CDR3 DNA: TGCGCCAGCAGCTTGACTTCCCAATCACGATACACTGAAAAACTGTTTTTT.

This sequence joins TRBV13 and TRBJ2-1, with 7 bases aligning to TRBD1. Trimming took 4 bases from V and 6 from J; bases not matched to a gene: 9. CDR3 length: 15 amino acids. CDR1 is PRHDT, CDR2 FYEKMQ, per germline (reference sequence). The CDR3 is CASSSYLGQPNEQFF. The CDR3 region has the DNA TGTGCCAGCAGCTCGTATCTGGGACAGCCCAATGAGCAGTTCTTC.

The genes are TRBV6-1 and TRBJ1-2, with TRBD1 matching 8 bases. This CDR3 has 13 residues. V was pared by 3 bases and J by 5 bases, with 2 bases of the junction left unmatched. Germline V gives CDR1 MNHNS, CDR2 SASEGT. CDR3 in DNA: TGTGCCAGCAGTGACCGGACAGGGTATGGCTACACCTTC. It codes for CASSDRTGYGYTF.

The rearrangement uses TRBV14 and TRBJ1-1; D not resolved. The V gene lost 3 bases and the J gene lost 6 bases, with 11 bases spanning the gap. CDR3 size: 13 residues. Germline assignment: CDR1 SGHDN and CDR2 FVKESK. The CDR3 reads CASSQGIRSEAFF. The CDR3 DNA sequence: TGTGCCAGCAGCCAGGGGATTAGGTCTGAAGCTTTCTTT.

The CDR3 coding sequence is TGTGCCAGCAATCCAGCGGGAGGCTCCTACAATGAGCAGTTCTTC. Its protein is CASNPAGGSYNEQFF. J is TRBJ2-1 and V is TRBV2; 9 bases are a match to TRBD2. The germline CDR1 and CDR2 sequences are SNHLY and FYNNEI. V shed 7 bases and J 0 bases; nucleotides not matched to a gene: 4. CDR3 length: 15 amino acids.

This chain uses TRBV13 with TRBJ2-3; 10 bases agree with TRBD2. The junction had 10 bases not matched to a gene; V was cut back by 4 bases and J by 6 bases. Germline loops: CDR1 PRHDT, CDR2 FYEKMQ (reference sequence). This CDR3 contains 16 residues. CDR3 in amino acids: CASSSLAAGGVDTQYF. The DNA for the CDR3 is TGTGCCAGCAGCTCCCTAGCAGCGGGAGGGGTTGATACGCAGTATTTT.

This rearrangement joins TRBV19 to TRBJ1-4; tentative D call: TRBD1 (6 bases). CDR1 and CDR2 from the germline V gene are LNHDA and SQIVND (reference sequence). This CDR3 is 14 amino acids long. Trimming left V 7 bases short and J 6 bases short, with 15 bases between. CDR3 coding DNA: TGTGCCAGTAATCGGGGGCCCACCGATGAAAAACTGTTTTTT. It translates to CASNRGPTDEKLFF. The full variable domain, rest sourced from reference TRBV19 and TRBJ1-4, is DGGITQSPKYLFRKEGQNVTLSCEQNLNHDAMYWYRQDPGQGLRLIYYSQIVNDFQKGDIAEGYSVSREKKESFPLTVTSAQKNPTAFYLCASNRGPTDEKLFFGSGTQLSVL.

The genes are TRBV2 and TRBJ2-1, with TRBD2 matching over 8 bases. CDR1 is SNHLY, CDR2 FYNNEI, per germline. CDR3 length equals 16 residues. Trimming removed 8 bases from V and 4 bases from J; junction bases left unmatched: 13. CDR3 region: CASGRGTSGGYNEQFF. The DNA of the CDR3 is TGTGCCAGCGGACGAGGGACCAGCGGGGGTTACAATGAGCAGTTCTTC.

The V and J genes are TRBV7-2 and TRBJ1-2; D is ambiguous. Germline CDR1 is SGHTA and CDR2 is FQGNSA. CDR3 length: 16 amino acids. Trimming shortened V by 1 base and J by 4 bases, and 16 bases separated the two germline ends. The CDR3 sequence: CASSLDIRSVGYGYTF. The CDR3 DNA is TGTGCCAGCAGCTTAGATATCCGGTCGGTCGGCTATGGCTACACCTTC.

V usage is TRBV5-5 and J usage is TRBJ1-2; no clear D gene. Trimming removed 4 bases from V and 8 bases from J, with 12 bases in between. CDR1 is SGHKS and CDR2 is YYEKEE in the germline V gene (reference sequence). CDR3 length: 12 amino acids. CDR3 sequence reads: CASSRGEWGYTF. CDR3 DNA: TGTGCCAGCAGCCGAGGTGAATGGGGCTACACCTTC. The full variable domain, rest sourced from reference TRBV5-5 and TRBJ1-2, is DAGVTQSPTHLIKTRGQQVTLRCSPISGHKSVSWYQQVLGQGPQFIFQYYEKEERGRGNFPDRFSARQFPNYSSELNVNALLLGDSALYLCASSRGEWGYTFGSGTRLTVV.

The V and J genes are TRBV10-1 and TRBJ2-5; D unresolved. Trimming cost V 0 bases and J 7 bases, with 12 bases left between them. Germline CDR1 is WNHNN and CDR2 is SYGVQD (reference sequence). CDR3 length equals 14 residues. The CDR3 protein is CASSESRSPATQYF. As DNA, the CDR3 is TGCGCCAGCAGTGAGTCAAGGTCTCCGGCGACCCAGTACTTC.

The J gene is TRBJ2-7, the V gene TRBV7-2; D perhaps matches TRBD2 (5 bases). From germline, CDR1 is SGHTA and CDR2 FQGNSA. Deletions cut 5 bases from V and 7 bases from J, with 15 bases between. The CDR3 is 13 residues long. The CDR3 protein is CASSNPVKREQYF. For the CDR3, the DNA is TGTGCCAGCAGCAACCCGGTGAAGCGGGAGCAGTACTTC.